Listed here is a single TCR beta chain. This sample was included in a study of T cell changes during pregnancy in multiple sclerosis. Germline V CDR1 and CDR2: LNHNV, YYDKDF (reference sequence). V lost 4 bases, J lost 4 bases, and 14 bases lay in between. CDR3 length equals 14 residues. Sequenced by immunoSEQ multiplex PCR; TCRdb stores in-frame clones only, minus some. Counted here are roughly 41,000 clones, roughly nine tenths occurring once; the ten biggest clones make up about 6.7%. This sequence was found in a female donor with multiple sclerosis, enrolled in a pregnancy study. The chain employs TRBV15 and TRBJ2-7; D is possibly TRBD1 (6 bases). Sequences were derived from CD8+ T cells from peripheral blood mononuclear cells, sampled in the third trimester of pregnancy. CDR3: CATSIGQTTYEQYF. Here the CDR3 DNA reads TGTGCCACCAGCATTGGACAGACCACTTACGAGCAGTACTTC.